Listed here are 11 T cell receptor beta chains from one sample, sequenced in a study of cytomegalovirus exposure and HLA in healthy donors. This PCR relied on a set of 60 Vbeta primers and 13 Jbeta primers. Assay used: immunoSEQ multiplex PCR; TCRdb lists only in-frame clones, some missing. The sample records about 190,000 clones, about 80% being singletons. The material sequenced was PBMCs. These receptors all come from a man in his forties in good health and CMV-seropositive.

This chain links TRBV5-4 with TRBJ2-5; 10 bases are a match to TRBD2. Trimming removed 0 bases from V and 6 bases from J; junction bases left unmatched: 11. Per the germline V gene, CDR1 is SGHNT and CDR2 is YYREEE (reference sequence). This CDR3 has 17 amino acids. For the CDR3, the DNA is TGTGCCAGCAGCTTGGCCAAAAGCGGGAGGGCCGGGAAGACCCAGTACTTC. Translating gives CASSLAKSGRAGKTQYF.

As DNA, the CDR3 is TGTGCCAGCAGCTTAGCGATGGACAGGGGGAATTCACCCCTCCACTTT. Its protein product is CASSLAMDRGNSPLHF. The chain links TRBV7-9 to TRBJ1-6; 10 bases are shared with TRBD1. The length of the CDR3 is 16 residues. Germline V gene data show CDR1 as SEHNR and CDR2 as FQNEAQ (reference sequence). Trimming at V came to 0 bases and at J to 7 bases, leaving 3 bases not matched to a gene.

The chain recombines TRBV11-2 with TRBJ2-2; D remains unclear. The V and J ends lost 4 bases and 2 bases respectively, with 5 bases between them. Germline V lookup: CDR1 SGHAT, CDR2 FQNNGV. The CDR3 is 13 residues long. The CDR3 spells CASSSYNTGELFF. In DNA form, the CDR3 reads TGTGCCAGCAGCTCCTATAACACCGGGGAGCTGTTTTTT.

The CDR3 protein is CASRRTGTDTQYF. DNA of the CDR3: TGTGCCAGCAGACGCACTGGCACAGATACGCAGTATTTT. This rearrangement joins TRBV6-1 to TRBJ2-3; D gene ambiguous. The CDR3 has 13 residues. Trimming took off 6 bases at V and 1 base at J, with 8 bases between the two ends. The germline gives CDR1 MNHNS, CDR2 SASEGT.

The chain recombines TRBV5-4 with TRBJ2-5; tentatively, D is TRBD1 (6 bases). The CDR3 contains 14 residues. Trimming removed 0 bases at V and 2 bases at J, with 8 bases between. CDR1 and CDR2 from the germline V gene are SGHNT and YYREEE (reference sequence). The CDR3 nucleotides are TGTGCCAGCAGCTTGGAGCAGGGGCAAGAGACCCAGTACTTC. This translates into CASSLEQGQETQYF.

This CDR3 reads CASSSPMDRNTEAFF. The CDR3 nucleotides are TGTGCCAGCAGTTCACCTATGGACAGGAACACTGAAGCTTTCTTT. The chain uses TRBV6-7 and TRBJ1-1; the D gene is possibly TRBD1 (6 bases). TRBV6-7 is sorted into the ORF group, with uncertain function. This CDR3 contains 15 residues. V was shortened by 4 bases and J by 1 base, with 13 bases between the two germline ends.

For the CDR3, the DNA is TGTGCCAGCAGCCCAATACTAGAGGATACGCAGTATTTT. Amino acids: CASSPILEDTQYF. This chain connects TRBV9 to TRBJ2-3, with D perhaps TRBD2 (5 bases). The length of the CDR3 is 13 residues. The V gene's germline CDR1 is SGDLS and CDR2 YYNGEE. With 4 bases removed from V and 6 bases from J, the gap between germline ends came to 12 bases.

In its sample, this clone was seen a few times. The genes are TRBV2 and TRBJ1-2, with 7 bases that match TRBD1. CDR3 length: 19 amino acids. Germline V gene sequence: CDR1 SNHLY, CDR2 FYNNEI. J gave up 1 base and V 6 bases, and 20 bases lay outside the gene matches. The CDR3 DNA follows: TGTGCCAGCAGCGGCGAAAAAGGGGGCCCCACTCCAATTAACTATGGCTACACCTTC. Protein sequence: CASSGEKGGPTPINYGYTF.

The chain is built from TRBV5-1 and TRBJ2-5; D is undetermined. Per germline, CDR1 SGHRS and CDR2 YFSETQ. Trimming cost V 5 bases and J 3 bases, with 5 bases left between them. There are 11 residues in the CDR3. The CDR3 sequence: CASRREETQYF. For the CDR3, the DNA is TGCGCCAGCAGGCGAGAAGAGACCCAGTACTTC. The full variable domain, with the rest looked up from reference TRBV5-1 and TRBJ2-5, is KAGVTQTPRYLIKTRGQQVTLSCSPISGHRSVSWYQQTPGQGLQFLFEYFSETQRNKGNFPGRFSGRQFSNSRSEMNVSTLELGDSALYLCASRREETQYFGPGTRLLVL.

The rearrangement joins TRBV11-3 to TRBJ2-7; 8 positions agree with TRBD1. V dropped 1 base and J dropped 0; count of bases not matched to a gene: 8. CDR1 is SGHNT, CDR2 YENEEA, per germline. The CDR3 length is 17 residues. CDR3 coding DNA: TGTGCCAGCAGCTTAGCCGGACAGGGCCTTAGCTCCTACGAGCAGTACTTC. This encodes CASSLAGQGLSSYEQYF. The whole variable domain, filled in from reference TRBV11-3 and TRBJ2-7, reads EAGVVQSPRYKIIEKKQPVAFWCNPISGHNTLYWYLQNLGQGPELLIRYENEEAVDDSQLPKDRFSAERLKGVDSTLKIQPAELGDSAVYLCASSLAGQGLSSYEQYFGPGTRLTVT.

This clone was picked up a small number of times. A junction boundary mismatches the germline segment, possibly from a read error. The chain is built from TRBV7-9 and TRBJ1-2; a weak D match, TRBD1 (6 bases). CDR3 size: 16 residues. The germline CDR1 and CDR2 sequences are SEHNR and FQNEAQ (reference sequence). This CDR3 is CSSSLGGGQRGEGYTF. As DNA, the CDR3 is TGTTCCAGCAGCTTAGGGGGTGGACAGCGTGGGGAGGGCTACACCTTC.